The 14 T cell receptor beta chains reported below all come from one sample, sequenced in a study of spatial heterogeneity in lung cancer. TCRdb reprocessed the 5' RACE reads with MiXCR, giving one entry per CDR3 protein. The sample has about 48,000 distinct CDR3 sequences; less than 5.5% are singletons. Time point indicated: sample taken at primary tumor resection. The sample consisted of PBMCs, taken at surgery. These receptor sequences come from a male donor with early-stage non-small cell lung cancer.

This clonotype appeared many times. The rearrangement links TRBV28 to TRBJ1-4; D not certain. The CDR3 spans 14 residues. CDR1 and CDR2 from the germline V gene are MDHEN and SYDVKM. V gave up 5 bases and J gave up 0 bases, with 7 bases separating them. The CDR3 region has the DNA TGTGCCAGCAGTCTCATTACAACTAATGAAAAACTGTTTTTT. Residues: CASSLITTNEKLFF. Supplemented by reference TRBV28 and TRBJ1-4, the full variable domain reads DVKVTQSSRYLVKRTGEKVFLECVQDMDHENMFWYRQDPGLGLRLIYFSYDVKMKEKGDIPEGYSVSREKKERFSLILESASTNQTSMYLCASSLITTNEKLFFGSGTQLSVL.

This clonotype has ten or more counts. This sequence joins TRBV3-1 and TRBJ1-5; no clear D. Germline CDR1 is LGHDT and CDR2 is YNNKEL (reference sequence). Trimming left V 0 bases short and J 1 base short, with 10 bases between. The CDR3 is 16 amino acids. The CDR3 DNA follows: TGTGCCAGCAGCCAAGATCCCCCGGTCAGCAATCAGCCCCAGCATTTT. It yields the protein CASSQDPPVSNQPQHF.

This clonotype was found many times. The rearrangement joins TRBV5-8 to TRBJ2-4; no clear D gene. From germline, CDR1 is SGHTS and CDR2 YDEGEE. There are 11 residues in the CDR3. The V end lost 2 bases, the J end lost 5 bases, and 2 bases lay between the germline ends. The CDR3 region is CASSFENIQYF. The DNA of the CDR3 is TGTGCCAGCAGCTTTGAAAACATTCAGTACTTC.

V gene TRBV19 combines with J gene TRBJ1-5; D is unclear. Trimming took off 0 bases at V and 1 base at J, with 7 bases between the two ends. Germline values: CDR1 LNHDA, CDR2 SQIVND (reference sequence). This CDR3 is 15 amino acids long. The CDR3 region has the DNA TGTGCCAGTAGTATAGAGGGTTTCAGCAATCAGCCCCAGCATTTT. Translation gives CASSIEGFSNQPQHF.

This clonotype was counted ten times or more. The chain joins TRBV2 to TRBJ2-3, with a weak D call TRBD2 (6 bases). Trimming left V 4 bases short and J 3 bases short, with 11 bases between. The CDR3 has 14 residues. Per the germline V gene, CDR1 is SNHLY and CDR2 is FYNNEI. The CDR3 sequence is CASSVMGRTDTQYF. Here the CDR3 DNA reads TGTGCCAGCAGTGTTATGGGGAGGACAGATACGCAGTATTTT.

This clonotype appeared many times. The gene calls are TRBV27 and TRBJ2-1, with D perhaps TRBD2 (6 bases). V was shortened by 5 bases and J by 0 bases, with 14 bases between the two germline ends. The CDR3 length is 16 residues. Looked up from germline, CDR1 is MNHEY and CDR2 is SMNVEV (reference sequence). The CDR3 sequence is CASSPGTRGSYNEQFF. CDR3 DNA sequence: TGTGCCAGCAGTCCCGGGACTCGCGGCTCCTACAATGAGCAGTTCTTC.

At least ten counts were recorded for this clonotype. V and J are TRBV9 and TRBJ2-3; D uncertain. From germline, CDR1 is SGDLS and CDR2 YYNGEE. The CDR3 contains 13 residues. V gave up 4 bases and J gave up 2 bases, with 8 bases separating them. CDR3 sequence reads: CASSSLSTDTQYF. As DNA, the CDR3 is TGTGCCAGCAGCTCACTATCCACAGATACGCAGTATTTT.

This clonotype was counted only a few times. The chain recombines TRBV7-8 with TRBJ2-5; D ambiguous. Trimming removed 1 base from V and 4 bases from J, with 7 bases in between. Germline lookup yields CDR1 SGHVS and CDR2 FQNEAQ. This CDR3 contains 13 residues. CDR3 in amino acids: CASSLEMVETQYF. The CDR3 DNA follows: TGTGCCAGCAGCTTAGAAATGGTAGAGACCCAGTACTTC.

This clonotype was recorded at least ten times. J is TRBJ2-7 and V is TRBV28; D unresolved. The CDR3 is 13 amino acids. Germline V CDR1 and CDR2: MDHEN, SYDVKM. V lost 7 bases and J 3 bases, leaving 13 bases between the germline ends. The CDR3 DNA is TGTGCCAGCAATAGACGGCTGAACTACGAGCAGTACTTC. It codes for CASNRRLNYEQYF.

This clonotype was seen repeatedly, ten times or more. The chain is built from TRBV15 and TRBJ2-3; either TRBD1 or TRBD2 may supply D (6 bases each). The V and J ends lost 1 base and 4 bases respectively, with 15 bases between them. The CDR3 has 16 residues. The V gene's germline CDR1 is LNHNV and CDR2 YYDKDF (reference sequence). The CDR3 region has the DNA TGTGCCACCAGCAGAGGCGCAGGGGAGGCCTCAGATACGCAGTATTTT. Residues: CATSRGAGEASDTQYF.

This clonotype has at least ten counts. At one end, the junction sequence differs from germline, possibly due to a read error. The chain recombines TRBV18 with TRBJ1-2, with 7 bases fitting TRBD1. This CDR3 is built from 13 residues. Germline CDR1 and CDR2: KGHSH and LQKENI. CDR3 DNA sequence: TGTGTCAGCTCACTCGGGACAGACTATGGCTACACCTTC. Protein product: CVSSLGTDYGYTF. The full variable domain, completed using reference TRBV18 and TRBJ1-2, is NAGVMQNPRHLVRRRGQEARLRCSPMKGHSHVYWYRQLPEEGLKFMVYLQKENIIDESGMPKERFSAEFPKEGPSILRIQQVVRGDSAAYFCVSSLGTDYGYTFGSGTRLTVV.

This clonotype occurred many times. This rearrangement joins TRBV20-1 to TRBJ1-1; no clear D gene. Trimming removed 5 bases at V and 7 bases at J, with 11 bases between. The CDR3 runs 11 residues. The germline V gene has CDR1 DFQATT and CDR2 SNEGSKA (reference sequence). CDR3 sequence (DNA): TGCAGTGCTTTACGATACAGTGAAGCTTTCTTT. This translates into CSALRYSEAFF.

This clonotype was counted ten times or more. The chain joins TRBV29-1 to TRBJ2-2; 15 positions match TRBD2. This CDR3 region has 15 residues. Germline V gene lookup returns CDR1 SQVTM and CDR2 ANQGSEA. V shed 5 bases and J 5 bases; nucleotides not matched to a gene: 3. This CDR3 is CSVPGLAGGTGELFF. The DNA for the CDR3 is TGCAGCGTTCCGGGACTAGCGGGAGGTACCGGGGAGCTGTTTTTT.

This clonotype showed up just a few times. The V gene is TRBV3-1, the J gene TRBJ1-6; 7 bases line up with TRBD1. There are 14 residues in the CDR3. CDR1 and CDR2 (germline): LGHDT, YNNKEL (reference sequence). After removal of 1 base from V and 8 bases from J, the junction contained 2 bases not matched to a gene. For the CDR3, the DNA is TGTGCCAGCAGCCAAGGCACAGGGGATTCACCCCTCCACTTT. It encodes CASSQGTGDSPLHF.